Detailed here is one T cell receptor beta chain. Its antigen is unknown. The CDR3 loop spans 13 amino acids. Trimming shortened V by 5 bases and J by 7 bases, and 14 bases separated the two germline ends. This entry belongs to a study of T cell repertoires in cytomegalovirus infection. Looking at the study overall: CMV epitopes that were recently identified and HLA-C-restricted were used alongside well-studied HLA-B-restricted ones. General observations from the study: The response measured ex vivo was dominated by TCR beta clonotypes (HLA-C-restricted and CMV-specific).

Each CDR3 protein is one row after TCRdb ran MiXCR on the reads. The table has tens of thousands of distinct CDR3 sequences, approximately 20% seen once. This sample comprised CD8+ T cells from cultured PBMCs, obtained from culture after CMV antigen stimulation. The chain employs TRBV12-3 or TRBV12-4 and TRBJ2-5, with D unresolved. The TCR originated in a human donor in good health (CMV status not recorded). Some clones in this sample may be carry-over from other donors' samples. CDR3 in amino acids: CASSGTPIGTQYF. CDR3 nucleotide sequence: TGTGCCAGCAGTGGTACCCCTATTGGGACCCAGTACTTC.